This T cell receptor (beta chain) is from a study of shared clonotypes between healthy human individuals (dated by TCRdb to about 2020). Turning to the overall study: Three men and a couple of women, aged 18 to 49 years, made up the cohort. To estimate repertoire size and how much clonotypes are shared between individuals, the study performed deep sequencing of blood TCR repertoires from five healthy adults. To increase sequencing depth and limit assay-specific biases, different laboratories used diverse techniques to prepare libraries and sequence TCR repertoires. Per donor, leukapheresis produced somewhere between about 0.94 and 9 billion PBMCs. For each donor, CD4 naive and CD4 memory were each given three plates, CD8 naive was given two plates, and CD8 memory was given one plate.

The donors were healthy, HIV-negative adults who had no recently reported acute infections or vaccinations. All donors were Caucasian adults living in Nashville, Tennessee, USA. CD4+ T cells were enriched by magnetic negative selection, after which naive cells were positively selected on CD45RA and the negative fraction was taken as the memory subset. Blood was obtained by leukapheresis, after which PBMCs were separated by Ficoll-Histopaque density gradient centrifugation and cryopreserved in liquid nitrogen vapor phase. Analytical flow cytometry was used to check the purity and quantity of every magnetically sorted T cell population. Genomic DNA was isolated from each sorted fraction and quantified by UV absorbance on a Nanodrop 2000c. A note on this clone: Its antigen remains unidentified. No base quality information exists; no much larger clone differs at one position.

Using the deep immunoSEQ assay, TCR CDR3 regions were amplified from genomic DNA by multiplex PCR. For each cell subset, the extracted genomic DNA was distributed evenly across all wells of several immunoSEQ 96-well plates, and each plate served as one replicate. For sorted subsets, roughly 190 ng of genomic DNA, equivalent to 30,000 or so T cell genomes, went into each replicate PCR. Purified libraries were measured with a Qubit 3.0 fluorometer, size-checked on a Bioanalyzer 2100, and measured again with the KAPA Library Quantification kit. Every immunoSEQ 96-well plate was sequenced on a dedicated single-read 150-cycle Illumina NextSeq 550 flow cell. For the original study's pipeline: Because the immunoSEQ output included only junctional sequences and no quality scores, the filtering could not be the same as the filtering used for full-length reads. To assign V/J genes and CDR3, sequences were annotated using PyIR, a Python wrapper for IgBLAST v1.9, with IMGT germline references. Reads with weak V/J assignments (E-value above 1e-6), missing CDR3, stop codons, out-of-frame junctions, or ambiguous translated residues were removed. V3J clonotypes were defined by identical inferred V gene, J gene, and CDR3 amino acid sequence. Percentage overlap between repertoires was computed as shared unique clonotypes divided by the size of the smaller repertoire. Repertoire richness was assessed with RTK rarefaction, the Chao1 estimator, and Recon v2.1 estimates of unobserved clonotypes. Generation probabilities for all TCRbeta clonotypes obtained by the gDNA method from several donors were computed using OLGA. Imported from immuneACCESS, the table was reduced by TCRdb to in-frame sequences with V and J called. These copies leave out some clones; in studies compared against another copy, an unresolved V gene accounts for under half, and the cause of the remainder is not known. The V and J calls and clone size come from that table; D and trimming were worked out from the DNA. Counted in this sample were about 1.5 million clones; approximately 98% of them appeared once. The ten largest clonotypes hold roughly 0.45% of the sample.

Broad study findings and their caveats: Sampling was restricted to blood, and TCR repertoires in tissue are likely to differ from TCR repertoires in blood. The small number of donors limited the genetic and exposure-history diversity represented. Sharing across a few donors was observed for 5% to 6.5% of naive CD4, over 3% of naive CD8, 2% to 2.5% of memory CD4, and 0.4% of memory CD8 clonotypes. Naive subsets generally had larger estimated clonotype richness than memory subsets did. Pairwise subsampling indicated that sequencing depth was expected to affect the degree of clonotype sharing among donors. Rarefaction of sorted-subset datasets indicated incomplete sequencing despite the large sequencing depth. Compared with non-shared clonotypes, the clonotypes found in all four sorted-subset donors had higher generation probabilities.

V and J are truncated by 8 bases and 4 bases respectively, leaving an intervening sequence of 19 bases. CDR1 and CDR2, per the germline V gene, are SNHLY and FYNNEI. Counted from cysteine to phenylalanine, this CDR3 has 15 amino acids. CDR3 DNA is the only sequence kept; it has 45 bases, read in frame from the first base. This sequence uses TRBV2 and TRBJ2-3; TRBD2 is a possible D gene, resting on 6 matching bases. The TCR sequence derives from a young man in good health. Sequencing was done on a sample of naive CD4+ T cells sorted from blood. The meaning of the sample's cell subset or site label: CD45RA+ positively selected. The CDR3 loop reads CASFRGDTLSDTQYF. The DNA sequence is TGTGCCAGCTTTCGCGGGGATACACTTTCAGATACGCAGTATTTT.